The TCR beta chain under discussion was sequenced for a study of blood T cell repertoires in COVID-19 (dated by TCRdb to between 2020 and 2021). Regarding the study in general: Collaborator samples came from the United States, Italy and Spain and covered acute and convalescent phases of COVID-19. The prospective study material was composed of cDNA or gDNA derived from T cells, B-cell-depleted T cells, or PBMCs. The dataset comprised deeply sampled blood TCRbeta repertoires from subjects exposed to, actively infected with, or recovered from COVID-19. The repertoires were released in a freely available public database intended as a resource for research on the immune response to SARS-CoV-2. Samples were obtained from the ongoing ImmuneRACE study (first 160 participants) and from about 1,300 subjects provided by 6 global collaborators. Nearly every sample came with metadata listing a de-identified subject ID, COVID-19 status, age in years and sex. Where available, HLA class I and class II types were obtained from metadata supplied by the sample provider rather than from assay-based typing.

Overall results and qualifications from the work: The quantity of clinical and demographic metadata differed by source and by participant and was supplied without curation.

TCRbeta CDR3 regions were amplified from genomic DNA using the immunoSEQ Assay, a bias-controlled multiplex PCR. The published analysis was carried out like this. The number of nucleated cells in each sample was estimated by amplification of reference gene primers within the assay. Sequence reads were collapsed and filtered to measure the absolute abundance of every unique TCRbeta CDR3 rearrangement. Productive Simpson clonality was computed per sample as the square root of Simpson's diversity index over productive rearrangements. Imported from immuneACCESS, the table was reduced by TCRdb to in-frame sequences with V and J called. These copies leave out some clones; in studies compared against another copy, an unresolved V gene accounts for under half, and the cause of the remainder is not known. Clone size and V and J calls were adopted from that table, with D and trimming inferred from the DNA. This sample has 75,000 to 100,000 clones in its table, and over 70% of those were observed once. Of the sample, about 10% falls within the top ten clones.

The collaborating institutions used their own protocols to collect whole blood in K2EDTA tubes. For TCRbeta analysis, collaborators shipped samples as frozen whole blood, isolated PBMCs, or DNA extracted from either of those sample types. From a lookup of the germline V gene, CDR1 and CDR2 are SGHRS and YFSETQ. CDR3 length: 13 amino acids, cysteine to phenylalanine. The entry retains the CDR3 DNA only, 39 bases that are in frame from base 1. Relative to germline, V is 6 bases shorter and J is 0 bases shorter, with 7 bases between their ends. A word on this clone: The clone's antigen remains unknown. Within one base of it there is no much larger clone, and no base qualities were kept.

The sequence joins TRBV5-1 to TRBJ1-3; TRBD1 could be the D gene, as 6 bases match. The sequence derives from an elderly woman with acute or convalescent COVID-19. The sample consisted of peripheral blood. The CDR3 protein: CASTDSSGNTIYF. In nucleotide form, the sequence is TGCGCCAGCACGGACAGCTCTGGAAACACCATATATTTT.